The sequence of this TCR beta chain was determined in a study of beta chain features in type 1 diabetes. Trimming took 2 bases from V and 11 from J; bases not matched to a gene: 11. Germline-derived CDR1 and CDR2 are LGHNA and YNFKEQ. This CDR3 has 15 amino acids. Expressed TCRB transcripts were sequenced because the isolated RNA had all been reverse transcribed beforehand. Data came from immunoSEQ multiplex PCR; TCRdb stores just in-frame clones and leaves some out. The repertoire has over 600,000 clones, around 11% of them found once; the top ten carry around 0.12%. This clone came up a few times. Its target is not known. Overall study results and limits: Type 1 diabetes patients showed a moderate but significant shortening of TCRB CDR3s in all four CD4+ subsets. Sampled from patients, naive, central memory and Treg TCRB repertoires appeared more similar than those sampled from healthy donors. Shorter templates may be favored by PCR, equally so in patients and controls. Diminished insertions and augmented deletions at VDJ junctions characterized type 1 diabetes patients.

This clonotype originated in a man between 25 and 39 years old with type 1 diabetes. Sample: naive CD4+ T cells from blood. This chain connects TRBV4-2 to TRBJ1-1, with 10 bases matching TRBD1. The CDR3 DNA sequence: TGTGCCAGCAGCCAACGCCTCCGGGACAGGGGTTTGGCTTTCTTT. Residues: CASSQRLRDRGLAFF.